This note documents a single T cell receptor (beta chain) sequence. Its antigen is unknown. TCRdb redid the calling of the RT-PCR reads with MiXCR, one entry per CDR3 protein. The sample yields 490,000 or so distinct CDR3 sequences, about 7.6% seen once. The data originate from a study of response to subunit inactivated influenza vaccine. Points from the study as a whole: Researchers suggested that each seasonal influenza vaccination recruits few new T cells.

CDR1 and CDR2 (germline): LNHDA, SQIVND (reference sequence). The CDR3 sequence is 15 residues long. The V segment lost 3 bases and the J segment 2 bases; nucleotides outside the gene matches: 4. Sequences were derived from PBMCs from blood, sampled less than 30 months after vaccination. This clonotype originated in a man aged 45-69 years who received an inactivated influenza vaccine. V usage is TRBV19 and J usage is TRBJ2-7, with 10 positions matching TRBD1. CDR3 sequence: CASSMGQGITYEQYF. For the CDR3, the DNA is TGTGCCAGTAGTATGGGACAGGGGATCACCTACGAGCAGTACTTC.